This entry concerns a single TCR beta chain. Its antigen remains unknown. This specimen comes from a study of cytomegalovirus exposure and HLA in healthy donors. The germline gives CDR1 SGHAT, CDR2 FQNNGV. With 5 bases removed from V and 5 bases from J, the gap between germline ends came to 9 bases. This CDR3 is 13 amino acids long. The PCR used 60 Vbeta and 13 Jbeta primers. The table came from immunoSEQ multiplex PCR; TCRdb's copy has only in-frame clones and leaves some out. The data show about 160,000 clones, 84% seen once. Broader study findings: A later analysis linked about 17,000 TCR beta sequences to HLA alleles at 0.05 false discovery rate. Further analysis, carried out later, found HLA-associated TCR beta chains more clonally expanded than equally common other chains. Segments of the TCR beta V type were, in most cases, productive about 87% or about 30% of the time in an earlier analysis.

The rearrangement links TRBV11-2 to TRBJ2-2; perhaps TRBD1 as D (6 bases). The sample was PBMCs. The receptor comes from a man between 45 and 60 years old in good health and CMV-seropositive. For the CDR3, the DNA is TGTGCCAGCAGCAACAGGGAAACCGGGGAGCTGTTTTTT. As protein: CASSNRETGELFF. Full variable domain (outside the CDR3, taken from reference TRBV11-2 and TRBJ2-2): EAGVAQSPRYKIIEKRQSVAFWCNPISGHATLYWYQQILGQGPKLLIQFQNNGVVDDSQLPKDRFSAERLKGVDSTLKIQPAKLEDSAVYLCASSNRETGELFFGEGSRLTVL.